The following is a TCR beta chain sequence with its context. What it binds is not known. This sample is part of a study of identical twins. CDR3 length equals 13 residues. Trimming cost V 4 bases and J 5 bases, with 11 bases left between them. Healthy Caucasians alone served as donors. Findings and caveats of the study: Memory repertoires showed no such pattern, whereas abundant cord blood beta clonotypes carried fewer insertions. Part of the zero-insertion signal could reflect confounding by invariant MAIT and iNKT cells.

The authors used template switching to add a universal primer site and gave cDNA unique molecular identifiers. TCRdb re-called the 5' RACE reads with MiXCR, one entry per CDR3 protein. The table records around 1.7 million distinct CDR3 sequences, 32% of them present only once. Sequencing input: cord blood. This rearrangement joins TRBV12-3 or TRBV12-4 to TRBJ1-2; the D gene is possibly TRBD1 (6 bases). The clonotype comes from a newborn girl in good health. CDR3 region: CASSSGTKYGYTF. CDR3 coding DNA: TGTGCCAGCAGTTCCGGGACAAAGTATGGCTACACCTTC.